This TCR beta chain was recovered during a study of T cell responses to AZD1222 COVID-19 vaccine (dated by TCRdb to about 2021). Looking at the study overall: Because spike-specific TCR depth and breadth did not differ between the two schedules, AZD1222 recipients who got a second dose at roughly 4 weeks were pooled with those who got a second dose at roughly 12 weeks. Trial participants were enrolled by age into subgroups of 18-55, 56-69 and 70-plus years, and about 150, 27 and 61 TCR-sequenced participants, respectively, were included in these subgroups. TCR sequencing covered fewer than 250 trial participants: some 210 given two doses of AZD1222 and 26 given two doses of MenACWY control vaccine. Beyond this particular receptor, the publication reports: No day 14 peak-response samples were available, so repertoires were characterized only after the peak T cell response. Nearly half of unique spike-specific TCRs reportedly recognized epitopes outside regions mutated in the B.1.351 and B.1.1.7 variants. The whole spike protein was spanned by vaccine-associated CD4 TCRs, and dominant responses were seen in regions 160-218 and 743-854. After two AZD1222 doses, spike-specific TCR breadth and depth were significantly higher than at day 0 and than in MenACWY recipients. Participants were mostly white British, with more females than males. The authors suggested clonal diversity may have been underestimated. In the small 56-69-year group, the increase in depth fell short of significance, most likely because of low power. Only five to seven AZD1222 recipients were SARS-CoV-2 seropositive at baseline, limiting conclusions about previously exposed vaccinees.

Taken with the paper, the label for time point translates to: baseline before first vaccination. Vaccinee samples came from UK trials COV001 and COV002, including a single-blind randomized controlled phase 2/3 trial of AZD1222 (ChAdOx1 nCoV-19) in healthy adults. For TCRbeta chain sequencing, PBMC samples were collected from trial participants at day 0 and at day 28 after the second dose. About this clone: Its antigen target is currently unknown. Base qualities are not at hand, and no much larger clone is one base apart.

V loses 5 bases, J loses 4 bases, and the germline ends lie 17 bases apart. CDR1 MNHEY and CDR2 SMNVEV are derived from the germline V gene (reference sequence). Reading from cysteine to phenylalanine, the CDR3 counts 15 amino acids. The only DNA kept is the CDR3, 45 bases in frame from the first base. The CDR3 regions of human TCRbeta chains were subjected to immunosequencing. For the original study's pipeline: Repertoire TCRs were matched against a reference library of SARS-CoV-2-specific TCRs generated with the MIRA antigen-specificity platform. Breadth meant the fraction of unique TCRs that were SARS-CoV-2-associated, whereas depth meant the fraction of total T cells that were SARS-CoV-2-associated. Using the MIRA data, each spike-specific TCR was mapped to the spike region that the TCR reacts to and placed in a CD4 or CD8 class. Log10-transformed breadth and depth values were compared by one-way ANOVA with Sidak's multiple comparisons tests. TCRdb stores this immuneACCESS table with in-frame sequences only. Part of the clones is absent; in the studies checked, under half of the shortfall reflects unresolved V genes, and no reason is known for the rest. V and J calls plus clone size are reproduced from that table; the DNA served to infer D and trimming. The table for this sample lists over 90,000 clones; less than 95% of them were counted only once. The top ten constitute around 4.8% of the sample.

The sequence derives from an adult in good health. In this chain, TRBV27 is recombined with TRBJ1-1; the D gene lacks a confident call. This specimen was peripheral blood, taken on day 0 of AZD1222 vaccination. The bases read TGTGCCAGCAGTACTTCATGGGCCCTGGGCACTGAAGCTTTCTTT. This sequence encodes CASSTSWALGTEAFF.